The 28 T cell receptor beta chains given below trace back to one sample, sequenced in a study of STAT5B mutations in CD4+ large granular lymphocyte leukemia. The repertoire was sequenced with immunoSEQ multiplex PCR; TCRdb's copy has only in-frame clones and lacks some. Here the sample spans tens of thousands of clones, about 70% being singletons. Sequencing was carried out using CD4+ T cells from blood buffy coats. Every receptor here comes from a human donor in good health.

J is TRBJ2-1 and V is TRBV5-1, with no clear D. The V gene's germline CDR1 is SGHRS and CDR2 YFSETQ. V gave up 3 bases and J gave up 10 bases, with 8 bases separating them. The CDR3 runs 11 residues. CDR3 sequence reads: CASSSDGEQFF. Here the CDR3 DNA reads TGCGCCAGCAGCTCGGACGGAGAGCAGTTCTTC.

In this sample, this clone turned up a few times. The CDR3 DNA is TGCAGCGTTGGTGGGACCACTGAAGCTTTCTTT. Amino acids: CSVGGTTEAFF. The genes are TRBV29-1 and TRBJ1-1, with a weak D call TRBD1 (5 bases). Germline V gives CDR1 SQVTM, CDR2 ANQGSEA. The CDR3 totals 11 residues. The V and J ends lost 4 bases and 4 bases respectively, with 7 bases between them.

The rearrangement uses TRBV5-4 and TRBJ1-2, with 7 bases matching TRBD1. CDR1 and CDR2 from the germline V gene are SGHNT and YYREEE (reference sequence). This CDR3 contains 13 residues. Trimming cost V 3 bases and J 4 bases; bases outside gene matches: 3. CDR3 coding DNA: TGTGCCAGCAGCTCACAGGGGCCCTATGGCTACACCTTC. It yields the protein CASSSQGPYGYTF.

CDR3 residues: CASSLGGLDGETQYF. The CDR3 DNA is TGTGCCAGCAGCTTAGGGGGACTAGATGGAGAGACCCAGTACTTC. The chain couples TRBV7-2 to TRBJ2-5; 8 bases are shared with TRBD2. The CDR3 consists of 15 residues. The junction had 5 bases not matched to a gene; V was cut back by 1 base and J by 4 bases. Germline CDR1 reads SGHTA; CDR2 reads FQGNSA.

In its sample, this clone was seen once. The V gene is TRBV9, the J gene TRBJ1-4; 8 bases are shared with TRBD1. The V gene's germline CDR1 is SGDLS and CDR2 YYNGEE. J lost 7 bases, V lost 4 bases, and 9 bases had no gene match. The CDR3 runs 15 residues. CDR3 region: CASSTRTGWGEKLFF. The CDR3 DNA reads TGTGCCAGCAGCACCCGGACAGGGTGGGGTGAAAAACTGTTTTTT.

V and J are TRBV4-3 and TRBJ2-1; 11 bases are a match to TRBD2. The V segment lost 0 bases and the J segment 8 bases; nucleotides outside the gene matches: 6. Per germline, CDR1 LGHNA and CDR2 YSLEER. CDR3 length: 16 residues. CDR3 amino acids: CASSQELAGGIDEQFF. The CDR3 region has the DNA TGCGCCAGCAGCCAAGAGCTAGCGGGGGGCATTGATGAGCAGTTCTTC.

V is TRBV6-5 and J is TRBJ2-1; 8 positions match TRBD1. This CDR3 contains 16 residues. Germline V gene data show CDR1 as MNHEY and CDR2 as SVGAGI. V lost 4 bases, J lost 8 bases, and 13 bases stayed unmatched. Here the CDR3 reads CASSSDRDRSIDEQFF. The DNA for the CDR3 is TGTGCCAGCAGTTCAGACCGGGACAGGAGTATTGATGAGCAGTTCTTC.

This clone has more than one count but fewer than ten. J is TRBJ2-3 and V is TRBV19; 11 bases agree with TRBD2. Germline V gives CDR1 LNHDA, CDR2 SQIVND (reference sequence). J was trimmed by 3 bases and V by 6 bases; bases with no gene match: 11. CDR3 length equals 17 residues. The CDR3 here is CASRTPGLAGGTDTQYF. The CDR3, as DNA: TGTGCCAGTAGAACCCCCGGACTAGCGGGTGGAACAGATACGCAGTATTTT. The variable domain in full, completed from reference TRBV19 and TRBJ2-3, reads DGGITQSPKYLFRKEGQNVTLSCEQNLNHDAMYWYRQDPGQGLRLIYYSQIVNDFQKGDIAEGYSVSREKKESFPLTVTSAQKNPTAFYLCASRTPGLAGGTDTQYFGPGTRLTVL.

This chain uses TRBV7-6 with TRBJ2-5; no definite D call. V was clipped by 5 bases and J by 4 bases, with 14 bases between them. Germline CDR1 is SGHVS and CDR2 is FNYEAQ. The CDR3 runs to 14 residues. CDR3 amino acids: CASSPTGRPETQYF. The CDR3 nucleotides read TGTGCCAGCAGCCCTACCGGGCGCCCAGAGACCCAGTACTTC.

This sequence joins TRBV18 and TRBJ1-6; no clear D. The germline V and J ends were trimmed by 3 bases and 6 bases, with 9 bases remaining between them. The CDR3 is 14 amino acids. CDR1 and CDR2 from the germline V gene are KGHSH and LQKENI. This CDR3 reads CASSPIPFNSPLHF. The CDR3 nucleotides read TGTGCCAGCTCACCTATCCCCTTTAATTCACCCCTCCACTTT.

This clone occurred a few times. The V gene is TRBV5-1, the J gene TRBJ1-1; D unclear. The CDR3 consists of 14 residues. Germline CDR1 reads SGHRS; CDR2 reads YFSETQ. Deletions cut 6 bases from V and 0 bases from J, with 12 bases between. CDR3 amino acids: CASKDERLNTEAFF. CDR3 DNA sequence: TGCGCCAGCAAGGACGAACGGTTGAACACTGAAGCTTTCTTT.

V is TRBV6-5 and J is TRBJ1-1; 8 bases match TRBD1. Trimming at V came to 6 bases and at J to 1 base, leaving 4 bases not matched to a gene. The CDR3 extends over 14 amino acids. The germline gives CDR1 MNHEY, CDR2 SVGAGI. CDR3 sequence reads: CASSDRGRNTEAFF. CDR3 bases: TGTGCCAGCAGCGACAGGGGACGGAACACTGAAGCTTTCTTT.

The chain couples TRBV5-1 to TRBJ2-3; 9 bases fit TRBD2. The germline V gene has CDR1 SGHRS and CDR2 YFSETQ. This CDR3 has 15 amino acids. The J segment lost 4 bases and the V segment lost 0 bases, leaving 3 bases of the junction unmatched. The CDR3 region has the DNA TGCGCCAGCAGCTTGGCTAGCGGGGATTCAGATACGCAGTATTTT. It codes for CASSLASGDSDTQYF.

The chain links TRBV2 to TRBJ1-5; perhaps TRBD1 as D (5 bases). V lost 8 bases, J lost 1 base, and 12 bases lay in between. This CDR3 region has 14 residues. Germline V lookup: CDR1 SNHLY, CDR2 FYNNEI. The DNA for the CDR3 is TGTGCCAGCGGACGGCGGGGGAGCAATCAGCCCCAGCATTTT. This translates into CASGRRGSNQPQHF. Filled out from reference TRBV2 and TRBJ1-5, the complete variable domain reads EPEVTQTPSHQVTQMGQEVILRCVPISNHLYFYWYRQILGQKVEFLVSFYNNEISEKSEIFDDQFSVERPDGSNFTLKIRSTKLEDSAMYFCASGRRGSNQPQHFGDGTRLSIL.

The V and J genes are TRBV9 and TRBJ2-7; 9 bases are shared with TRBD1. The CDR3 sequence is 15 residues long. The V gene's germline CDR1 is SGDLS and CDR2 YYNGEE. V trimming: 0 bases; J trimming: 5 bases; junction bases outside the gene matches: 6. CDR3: CASSVGRTGVDEQYF. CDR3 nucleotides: TGTGCCAGCAGCGTAGGAAGGACAGGGGTTGACGAGCAGTACTTC.

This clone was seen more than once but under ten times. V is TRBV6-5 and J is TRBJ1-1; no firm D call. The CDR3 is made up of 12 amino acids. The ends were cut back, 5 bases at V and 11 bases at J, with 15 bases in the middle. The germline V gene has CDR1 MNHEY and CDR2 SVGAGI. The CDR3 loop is CASSTGSDRAFF. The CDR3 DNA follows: TGTGCCAGCAGTACTGGCAGCGATAGGGCTTTCTTT.

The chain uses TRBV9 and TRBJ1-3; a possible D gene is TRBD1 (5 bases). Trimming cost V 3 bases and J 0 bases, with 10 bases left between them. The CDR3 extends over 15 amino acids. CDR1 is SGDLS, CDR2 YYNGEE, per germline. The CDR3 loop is CASSAGASSGNTIYF. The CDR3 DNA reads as TGTGCCAGCAGCGCCGGGGCGTCCTCTGGAAACACCATATATTTT.

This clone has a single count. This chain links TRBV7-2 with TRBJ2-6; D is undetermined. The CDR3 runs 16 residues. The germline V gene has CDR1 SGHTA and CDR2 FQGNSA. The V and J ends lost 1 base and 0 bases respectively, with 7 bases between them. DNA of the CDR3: TGTGCCAGCAGCTTAGGTCGAGGCTCTGGGGCCAACGTCCTGACTTTC. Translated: CASSLGRGSGANVLTF.

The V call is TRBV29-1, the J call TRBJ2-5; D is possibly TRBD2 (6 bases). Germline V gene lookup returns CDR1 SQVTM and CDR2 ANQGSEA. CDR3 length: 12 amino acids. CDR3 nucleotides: TGCAGGGGAGGTGGCAGGAACGGGCCCCAGTACTTC. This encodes CRGGGRNGPQYF.

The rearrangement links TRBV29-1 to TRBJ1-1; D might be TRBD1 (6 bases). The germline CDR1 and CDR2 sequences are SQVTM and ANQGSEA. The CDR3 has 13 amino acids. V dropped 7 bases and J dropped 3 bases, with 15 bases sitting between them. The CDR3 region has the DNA TGCAGCGCGGAGAGGGGGGGGGACACTGAAGCTTTCTTT. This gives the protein CSAERGGDTEAFF.

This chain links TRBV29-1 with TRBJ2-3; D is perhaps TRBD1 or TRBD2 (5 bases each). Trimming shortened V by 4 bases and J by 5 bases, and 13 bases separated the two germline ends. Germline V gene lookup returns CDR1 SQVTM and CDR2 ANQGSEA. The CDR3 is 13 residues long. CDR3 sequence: CSVAPRDGDTQYF. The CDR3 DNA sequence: TGCAGCGTTGCCCCCAGGGACGGAGATACGCAGTATTTT.

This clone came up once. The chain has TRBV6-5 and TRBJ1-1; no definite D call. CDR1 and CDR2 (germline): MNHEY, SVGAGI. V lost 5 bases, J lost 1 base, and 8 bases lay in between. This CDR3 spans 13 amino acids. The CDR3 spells CASSTWGNTEAFF. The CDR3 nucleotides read TGTGCCAGCAGTACGTGGGGGAACACTGAAGCTTTCTTT.

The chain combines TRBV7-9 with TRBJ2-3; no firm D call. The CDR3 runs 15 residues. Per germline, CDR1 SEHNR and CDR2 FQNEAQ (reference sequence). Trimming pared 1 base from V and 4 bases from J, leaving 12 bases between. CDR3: CASSLGDAFSDTQYF. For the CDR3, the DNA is TGTGCCAGCAGCTTAGGGGATGCTTTTTCAGATACGCAGTATTTT.

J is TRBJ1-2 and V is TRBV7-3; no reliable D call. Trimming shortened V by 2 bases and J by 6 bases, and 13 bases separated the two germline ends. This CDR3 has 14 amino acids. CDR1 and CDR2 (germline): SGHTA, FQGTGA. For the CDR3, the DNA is TGTGCCAGCAGCTTAGGAGGTCCAGGCAATGGCTACACCTTC. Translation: CASSLGGPGNGYTF.

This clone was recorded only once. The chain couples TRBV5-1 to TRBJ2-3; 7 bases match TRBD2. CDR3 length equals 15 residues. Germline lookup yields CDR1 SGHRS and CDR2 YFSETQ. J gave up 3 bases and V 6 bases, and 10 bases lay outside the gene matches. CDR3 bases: TGCGCCAGCACCCGTTGGGGGGGGTCGACAGATACGCAGTATTTT. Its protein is CASTRWGGSTDTQYF.

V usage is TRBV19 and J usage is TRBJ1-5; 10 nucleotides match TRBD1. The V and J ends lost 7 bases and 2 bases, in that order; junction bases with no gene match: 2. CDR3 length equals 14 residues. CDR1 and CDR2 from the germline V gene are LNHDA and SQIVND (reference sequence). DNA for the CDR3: TGTGCCAGTATGGGGACAGGGGGCAATCAGCCCCAGCATTTT. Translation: CASMGTGGNQPQHF.

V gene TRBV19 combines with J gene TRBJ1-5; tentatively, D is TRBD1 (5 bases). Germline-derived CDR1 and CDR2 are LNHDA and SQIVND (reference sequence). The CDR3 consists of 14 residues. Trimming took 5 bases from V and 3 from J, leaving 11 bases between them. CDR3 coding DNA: TGTGCCAGTAGTCCTACAGGTTTCAATCAGCCCCAGCATTTT. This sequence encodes CASSPTGFNQPQHF.

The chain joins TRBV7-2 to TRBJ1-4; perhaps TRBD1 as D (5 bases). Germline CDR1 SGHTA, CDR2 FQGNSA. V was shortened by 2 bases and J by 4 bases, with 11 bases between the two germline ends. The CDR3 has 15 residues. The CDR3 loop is CASSLQGVVNEKLFF. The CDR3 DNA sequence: TGTGCCAGCAGCTTACAAGGGGTAGTTAATGAAAAACTGTTTTTT. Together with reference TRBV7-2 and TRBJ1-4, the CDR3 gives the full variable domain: GAGVSQSPSNKVTEKGKDVELRCDPISGHTALYWYRQSLGQGLEFLIYFQGNSAPDKSGLPSDRFSAERTGGSVSTLTIQRTQQEDSAVYLCASSLQGVVNEKLFFGSGTQLSVL.